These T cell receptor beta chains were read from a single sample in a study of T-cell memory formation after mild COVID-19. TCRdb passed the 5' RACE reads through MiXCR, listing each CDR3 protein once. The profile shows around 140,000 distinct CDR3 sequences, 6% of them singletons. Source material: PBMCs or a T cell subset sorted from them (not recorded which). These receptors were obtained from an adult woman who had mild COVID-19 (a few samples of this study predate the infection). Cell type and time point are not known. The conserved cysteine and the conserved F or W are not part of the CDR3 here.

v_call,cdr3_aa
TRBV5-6,ASSLRDRVGYGYT
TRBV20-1,SARDPTDTQY
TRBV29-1,SVELGGNTIY
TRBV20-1,SARWGAKGTDTQY
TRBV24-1,ATSDTGQLEKLF
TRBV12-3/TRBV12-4,ASSLGQPGANVLT
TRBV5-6,ASSSTGVGNEQF
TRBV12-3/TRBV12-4,ASSLSPGGNQPQH
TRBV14,ASSQVGGYT
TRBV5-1,ASSLDMGINNEQF
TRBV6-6,ASSQGLGRQETQY
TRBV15,ATSRDRVAGTEAF
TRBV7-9,ATLGGANYGYT
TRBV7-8,ASSRDRNTGELF
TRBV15,ATSRASGESYEQY
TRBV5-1,ASSGMGASGRYTGELF
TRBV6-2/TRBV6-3,ASSSIRGRWDEQY
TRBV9,ASSAGDGNQPQH
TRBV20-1,SARDQGTNTEAF
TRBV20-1,SARDLLLGLRAF
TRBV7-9,ASSTPGLAGAAQTQY
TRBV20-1,SASRRGGRELF
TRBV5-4,ASSLGLADTDTQY
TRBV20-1,SARREGATTGELF